Below, 12 T cell receptor beta chains from the same sample are listed, as sequenced in a study of cytomegalovirus exposure and HLA in healthy donors. Only in-frame clones appear in the TCRdb table, and some are missing; sequencing was by immunoSEQ multiplex PCR. Here the sample spans about 120,000 clones, around nine tenths being singletons. Sequencing input: PBMCs. The origin of the receptors is a woman in her late teens or twenties in good health and CMV-seropositive.

V usage is TRBV7-9 and J usage is TRBJ2-3, with unresolved D. From germline, CDR1 is SEHNR and CDR2 FQNEAQ (reference sequence). The CDR3 has 11 residues. V lost 6 bases to trimming and J lost 2 bases, with 3 bases between them. The CDR3 bases are TGTGCCAGCAGTATCACAGATACGCAGTATTTT. Its protein is CASSITDTQYF.

This rearrangement joins TRBV7-2 to TRBJ2-7; 8 bases are shared with TRBD2. The germline V gene has CDR1 SGHTA and CDR2 FQGNSA. This CDR3 contains 14 residues. The junction had 8 bases not matched to a gene; V was cut back by 4 bases and J by 6 bases. In DNA form, the CDR3 reads TGTGCCAGCAGCTCAATGTTTGCGGGGGGCGAGCAGTACTTC. It yields the protein CASSSMFAGGEQYF.

The V gene is TRBV5-6, the J gene TRBJ2-2, with a weak D call TRBD1 (5 bases). Trimming shortened V by 3 bases and J by 5 bases, and 14 bases separated the two germline ends. CDR1 and CDR2 from the germline V gene are SGHDT and YYEEEE. This CDR3 comprises 15 residues. The CDR3 bases are TGTGCCAGCAGCTCCAGGGTTATGGGAACCGGGGAGCTGTTTTTT. It yields the protein CASSSRVMGTGELFF.

This chain joins TRBV18 and TRBJ1-4; no clear D gene. Trimming took 3 bases from V and 1 from J, leaving 15 bases between them. The germline V gene has CDR1 KGHSH and CDR2 LQKENI. The CDR3 extends over 17 amino acids. CDR3: CASSPVELTLTNEKLFF. As DNA, the CDR3 is TGTGCCAGCTCACCGGTCGAACTGACACTAACTAATGAAAAACTGTTTTTT.

V gene TRBV28 combines with J gene TRBJ2-3; the D is unclear. This CDR3 region has 13 residues. Per the germline V gene, CDR1 is MDHEN and CDR2 is SYDVKM. V lost 5 bases, J lost 2 bases, and 8 bases lay in between. CDR3 amino acids: CASSTSPTDTQYF. The DNA of the CDR3 is TGTGCCAGCAGTACCAGTCCCACAGATACGCAGTATTTT.

There are a few counts of this clone. The chain is built from TRBV4-1 and TRBJ1-2; 8 positions match TRBD1. The CDR3 consists of 16 residues. With 1 base clipped from V and 2 bases from J, the junction kept 6 bases outside the gene matches. CDR1 and CDR2 (germline): MGHRA, YSYEKL. CDR3 in DNA: TGCGCCAGCAGCCAAGGTAGGACAGGGAAGAACTATGGCTACACCTTC. Translation: CASSQGRTGKNYGYTF.

The chain combines TRBV5-1 with TRBJ1-6; 10 bases map to TRBD1. V shed 4 bases and J 5 bases; nucleotides not matched to a gene: 6. The CDR3 sequence is 16 residues long. Germline lookup yields CDR1 SGHRS and CDR2 YFSETQ. CDR3 nucleotide sequence: TGCGCCAGCAGCAAAGGACAGGGGGGGAATAATTCACCCCTCCACTTT. Its translation is CASSKGQGGNNSPLHF.

This clone was observed once. This rearrangement joins TRBV29-1 to TRBJ1-2; possibly TRBD1 for D (6 bases). This CDR3 region has 12 residues. Per germline, CDR1 SQVTM and CDR2 ANQGSEA. Trimming pared 1 base from V and 12 bases from J, leaving 15 bases between. The CDR3 DNA reads TGCAGCGTTGAAGGACGACAGGACCATAACACCTTC. As protein: CSVEGRQDHNTF.

The CDR3, as DNA: TGTGCCAGCAGCTTGTTGGGGACAGGGGTCAGAAACTATGGCTACACCTTC. It yields the protein CASSLLGTGVRNYGYTF. This chain joins TRBV5-6 and TRBJ1-2; 10 bases fit TRBD1. Germline V gives CDR1 SGHDT, CDR2 YYEEEE. Trimming removed 1 base from V and 2 bases from J; junction bases left unmatched: 8. The CDR3 covers 17 residues.

This clone was detected only once. V and J are TRBV4-1 and TRBJ2-5; tentative D call: TRBD1 (5 bases). The CDR3 consists of 15 residues. Germline V CDR1 and CDR2: MGHRA, YSYEKL. Between the trimmed V and J ends, which lost 4 bases and 2 bases, there was a span of 14 bases. CDR3 protein: CASSLGQGKQETQYF. DNA for the CDR3: TGCGCCAGCAGCCTTGGGCAGGGCAAGCAAGAGACCCAGTACTTC.

This chain uses TRBV19 with TRBJ1-5; 7 bases match TRBD1. The CDR3 has 15 residues. Germline CDR1 reads LNHDA; CDR2 reads SQIVND (reference sequence). Trimming at V came to 5 bases and at J to 3 bases, leaving 7 bases not matched to a gene. The CDR3 region has the DNA TGTGCCAGTAGTGTGACTACAGGGGACAATCAGCCCCAGCATTTT. Protein product: CASSVTTGDNQPQHF.

The rearrangement joins TRBV6-5 to TRBJ1-5; D gene uncertain. V dropped 2 bases and J dropped 8 bases, with 10 bases sitting between them. CDR3 length: 13 residues. Germline loops: CDR1 MNHEY, CDR2 SVGAGI. CDR3 loop: CASSYAPGEPQHF. The CDR3 coding sequence is TGTGCCAGCAGTTACGCCCCTGGAGAGCCCCAGCATTTT.